This passage covers 30 T cell receptor beta chains from one sample sequenced in a study of T cell repertoires in cytomegalovirus infection. TCRdb used MiXCR to reprocess the reads, holding one entry per CDR3 protein. This repertoire shows around 540,000 distinct CDR3 sequences, 30% to 35% found once; its top ten account for about 17%. Antigens of these TCRs are unknown. The sample was cultured PBMCs, taken from culture after CMV antigen stimulation. These receptors originate from a human donor in good health (CMV status not recorded). Some clones in this sample may be carry-over from other donors' samples.

The rearrangement uses TRBV20-1 and TRBJ1-2, with 7 bases identical to TRBD1. The junction had 15 bases not matched to a gene; V was cut back by 6 bases and J by 8 bases. This CDR3 has 14 residues. Per germline, CDR1 DFQATT and CDR2 SNEGSKA (reference sequence). CDR3 in amino acids: CSARPPGQAVGYTF. CDR3 in DNA: TGCAGTGCCAGACCCCCTGGACAGGCCGTGGGCTACACCTTC.

The chain combines TRBV27 with TRBJ1-1; 8 bases line up with TRBD1. This CDR3 is built from 14 residues. Per germline, CDR1 MNHEY and CDR2 SMNVEV (reference sequence). The trim removed 8 bases at V and 5 bases at J, leaving 10 bases unmatched. This CDR3 reads CASFKQGGVTEAFF. The CDR3 nucleotides read TGTGCCAGCTTTAAACAGGGGGGAGTAACTGAAGCTTTCTTT.

Turning to this clonotype: Sequence at one end of the junction differs from germline and may be a read error. The chain employs TRBV7-2 and TRBJ1-1, with D uncertain. The CDR3 consists of 13 residues. The germline CDR1 and CDR2 sequences are SGHTA and FQGNSA. The CDR3 region has the DNA TGTGCCAGCAGTTTAGGACTGGCCACTGAAGCTTTCTTT. Amino acids: CASSLGLATEAFF.

The rearrangement links TRBV5-1 to TRBJ2-7; 11 bases align to TRBD1. CDR1 and CDR2 (germline): SGHRS, YFSETQ. Trimming cost V 6 bases and J 2 bases; bases outside gene matches: 13. The CDR3 is made up of 17 amino acids. The CDR3 nucleotides are TGCGCCAGCAACCCTGCCGCCGGGACAGGGGGGGCCTACGAGCAGTACTTC. Its translation: CASNPAAGTGGAYEQYF.

This clonotype was counted between two and nine times. This chain connects TRBV7-3 to TRBJ2-1; D might be TRBD2 (6 bases). This CDR3 spans 15 amino acids. Germline V gene sequence: CDR1 SGHTA, CDR2 FQGTGA. Deletions cut 6 bases from V and 3 bases from J, with 15 bases between. The CDR3 region is CASRVGGDHYNEQFF. The CDR3 DNA sequence: TGTGCCAGCAGGGTGGGAGGAGACCACTACAATGAGCAGTTCTTC.

V and J are TRBV20-1 and TRBJ2-3, with a weak D call TRBD1 (5 bases). Germline CDR1 reads DFQATT; CDR2 reads SNEGSKA (reference sequence). Deletions cut 1 base from V and 0 bases from J, with 11 bases between. This CDR3 contains 15 residues. CDR3 sequence: CSARGTYPSTDTQYF. The CDR3 DNA follows: TGCAGTGCTAGAGGGACATATCCTAGCACAGATACGCAGTATTTT.

This clonotype was detected a few times. The rearrangement joins TRBV12-3 or TRBV12-4 to TRBJ1-1; D might be TRBD1 (5 bases). The CDR3 covers 14 residues. V lost 7 bases, J lost 1 base, and 13 bases lay in between. CDR3 DNA: TGTGCCAGCACCCCGGGACTATCGAACACTGAAGCTTTCTTT. It translates to CASTPGLSNTEAFF.

This clonotype was found once. The chain joins TRBV27 to TRBJ2-7; D not resolved. This CDR3 has 11 amino acids. Per germline, CDR1 MNHEY and CDR2 SMNVEV (reference sequence). Between the trimmed V and J ends, which lost 6 bases and 1 base, there was a span of 4 bases. CDR3 bases: TGTGCCAGCAGGCTATCCTACGAGCAGTACTTC. It codes for CASRLSYEQYF.

This clonotype has only a few counts. The chain employs TRBV4-3 and TRBJ1-1, with D possibly being TRBD1 (6 bases). CDR3 length: 16 residues. Germline lookup yields CDR1 LGHNA and CDR2 YSLEER. Trimming left V 3 bases short and J 4 bases short, with 18 bases between. The CDR3 loop reads CASSHPGSGGGTEAFF. The CDR3, as DNA: TGCGCCAGCAGCCACCCGGGCAGCGGAGGGGGCACTGAAGCTTTCTTT.

The chain recombines TRBV7-2 with TRBJ1-4; 8 positions match TRBD1. V lost 2 bases to trimming and J lost 8 bases; unmatched junction nucleotides: 7. The CDR3 is made up of 15 amino acids. The germline V gene encodes CDR1 SGHTA and CDR2 FQGNSA. CDR3: CASSLRDRWGEKLFF. CDR3 bases: TGTGCCAGCAGCTTACGGGACAGGTGGGGCGAAAAACTGTTTTTT.

The chain recombines TRBV30 with TRBJ1-2, with 9 bases matching TRBD1. V was pared by 4 bases and J by 4 bases, with 10 bases of the junction left unmatched. The CDR3 sequence is 15 residues long. CDR1 and CDR2 from the germline V gene are GTSNPN and SVGIG (reference sequence). The CDR3 loop reads CAWTARTGVIYGYTF. For the CDR3, the DNA is TGTGCCTGGACCGCCCGGACAGGGGTTATCTATGGCTACACCTTC.

This chain connects TRBV30 to TRBJ2-3; weak D call: TRBD2 (6 bases). From germline, CDR1 is GTSNPN and CDR2 SVGIG (reference sequence). V lost 0 bases to trimming and J lost 5 bases, with 12 bases between them. CDR3 length equals 14 residues. The CDR3 sequence: CAWSVSGAVDTQYF. The CDR3, as DNA: TGTGCCTGGAGTGTCTCGGGAGCGGTAGATACGCAGTATTTT.

Only a few counts were recorded for this clonotype. The chain employs TRBV5-3 and TRBJ2-5; no reliable D call. Being an ORF, TRBV5-3 has a function that is uncertain. Deletions cut 7 bases from V and 5 bases from J, with 9 bases between. The CDR3 runs 11 residues. The CDR3 DNA reads TGTGCCAGATGTTTTTACGAGACCCAGTACTTC. Amino acid sequence: CARCFYETQYF.

The genes are TRBV12-3 or TRBV12-4 and TRBJ2-1, with 9 bases that match TRBD2. CDR3 size: 16 residues. V dropped 0 bases and J dropped 7; count of bases not matched to a gene: 7. CDR3 coding DNA: TGTGCCAGCAGTTTAGCAATAGCGGGAGAAGTAAATGAGCAGTTCTTC. Amino acid sequence: CASSLAIAGEVNEQFF.

This clonotype was detected only a few times. The rearrangement links TRBV6-2 or TRBV6-3 to TRBJ2-3; D perhaps matches TRBD2 (6 bases). With 7 bases removed from V and 5 bases from J, the gap between germline ends came to 22 bases. The CDR3 runs 16 residues. The germline gives CDR1 MNHEY, CDR2 SVGEGT. The CDR3 reads CASTVRGGGMKDTQYF. As DNA, the CDR3 is TGTGCCAGCACAGTTAGGGGAGGCGGGATGAAAGATACGCAGTATTTT.

The chain employs TRBV19 and TRBJ1-5; 7 nucleotides align to TRBD1. Looked up from germline, CDR1 is LNHDA and CDR2 is SQIVND (reference sequence). The CDR3 totals 13 residues. V was pared by 10 bases and J by 1 base, with 4 bases of the junction left unmatched. The CDR3, as DNA: TGTGCCACCAGGGGGGCGAGCAATCAGCCCCAGCATTTT. This sequence encodes CATRGASNQPQHF.

This clonotype was seen a few times. This chain connects TRBV12-3 or TRBV12-4 to TRBJ2-7; the D call may be TRBD1 or TRBD2 (6 bases each). The CDR3 has 12 amino acids. V lost 5 bases and J lost 7, with 12 bases in between. The chain's CDR3 is CASSPGGGEQYV. The CDR3 coding sequence is TGTGCCAGCAGTCCTGGAGGGGGGGAGCAGTACGTC.

The CDR3 loop is CASSLSWGGETQYF. The CDR3 coding sequence is TGTGCCAGCAGTTTATCTTGGGGGGGGGAGACCCAGTACTTC. The rearrangement uses TRBV27 and TRBJ2-5; 7 nucleotides match TRBD2. Trimming removed 0 bases from V and 5 bases from J; junction bases left unmatched: 3. CDR1 is MNHEY and CDR2 is SMNVEV in the germline V gene (reference sequence). The CDR3 runs 14 residues.

The rearrangement links TRBV9 to TRBJ2-7, with a weak D call TRBD2 (5 bases). The germline V and J ends were trimmed by 0 bases and 4 bases, with 8 bases remaining between them. CDR3 size: 13 residues. Germline values: CDR1 SGDLS, CDR2 YYNGEE. CDR3 protein: CASSVESGYEQYF. The CDR3 region has the DNA TGTGCCAGCAGCGTAGAATCGGGGTACGAGCAGTACTTC.

This clonotype was seen only a few times. The V call is TRBV25-1, the J call TRBJ2-1; TRBD2 matches at 7 bases. This CDR3 contains 14 residues. The V gene end was trimmed by 7 bases and the J gene end by 7 bases; junction bases not matched to a gene: 10. Germline CDR1 and CDR2: MGHDK and SYGVNS. This CDR3 is CASKIWGGGNEQFF. CDR3 coding DNA: TGTGCCAGCAAGATTTGGGGGGGTGGGAATGAGCAGTTCTTC.

The V gene is TRBV7-9, the J gene TRBJ2-1; 7 bases map to TRBD2. From germline, CDR1 is SEHNR and CDR2 FQNEAQ (reference sequence). Unmatched junction bases numbered 3, after V lost 5 bases and J lost 8 bases. The CDR3 totals 12 residues. Here the CDR3 reads CASSTTSHEQFF. As DNA, the CDR3 is TGTGCCAGCAGCACGACTAGCCATGAGCAGTTCTTC.

This clonotype appeared a few times. The chain links TRBV27 to TRBJ2-1; 7 nucleotides agree with TRBD2. Per germline, CDR1 MNHEY and CDR2 SMNVEV (reference sequence). The CDR3 runs 17 residues. Germline trimming cut 6 bases from V and 4 bases from J; bases unmatched to any gene: 15. The CDR3 loop reads CASSRRTSGSIYNEQFF. Written as DNA, the CDR3 is TGTGCCAGCAGCCGCCGGACTAGTGGGAGTATATACAATGAGCAGTTCTTC.

The chain links TRBV2 to TRBJ2-1; D is unclear. The CDR3 consists of 10 residues. CDR1 SNHLY and CDR2 FYNNEI come from the germline V gene. The ends were cut back, 0 bases at V and 9 bases at J, with 0 bases in the middle. CDR3 region: CASSEAEQFF. CDR3 in DNA: TGTGCCAGCAGTGAAGCTGAGCAGTTCTTC. Looking up the rest from reference TRBV2 and TRBJ2-1 gives the full variable domain: EPEVTQTPSHQVTQMGQEVILRCVPISNHLYFYWYRQILGQKVEFLVSFYNNEISEKSEIFDDQFSVERPDGSNFTLKIRSTKLEDSAMYFCASSEAEQFFGPGTRLTVL.

The chain couples TRBV7-6 to TRBJ1-2, with 8 bases aligning to TRBD1. Losses at the gene ends were 5 bases for V and 0 bases for J; bases not matched to a gene: 8. The CDR3 has 16 amino acids. Germline values: CDR1 SGHVS, CDR2 FNYEAQ. Written as DNA, the CDR3 is TGTGCCAGCAGCCAAGGACAGGGCAGAACTAACTATGGCTACACCTTC. Translated: CASSQGQGRTNYGYTF.

The chain recombines TRBV12-3 or TRBV12-4 with TRBJ1-5, with TRBD1 identical over 7 bases. The CDR3 runs to 16 residues. V dropped 6 bases and J dropped 4; count of bases not matched to a gene: 12. In DNA, the CDR3 is TGTGCCAGCAGCACCTCCGTTGGCAGGGGGAATCAGCCCCAGCATTTT. Translated, it gives CASSTSVGRGNQPQHF.

This clonotype was detected only a few times. V usage is TRBV7-3 and J usage is TRBJ2-1; D is perhaps TRBD2 (5 bases). The germline V gene has CDR1 SGHTA and CDR2 FQGTGA. The germline V and J ends were trimmed by 5 bases and 7 bases, with 18 bases remaining between them. The CDR3 totals 15 residues. In DNA form, the CDR3 reads TGTGCCAGCAGCCCAAGTCGGGGAAGCTGGAATGAGCAGTTCTTC. Its translation: CASSPSRGSWNEQFF. The variable domain in full, completed from reference TRBV7-3 and TRBJ2-1, reads GAGVSQTPSNKVTEKGKYVELRCDPISGHTALYWYRQSLGQGPEFLIYFQGTGAADDSGLPNDRFFAVRPEGSVSTLKIQRTERGDSAVYLCASSPSRGSWNEQFFGPGTRLTVL.

The V and J genes are TRBV19 and TRBJ2-1, with 8 positions matching TRBD1. The CDR3 runs to 16 residues. Germline CDR1 LNHDA, CDR2 SQIVND (reference sequence). The V gene end was trimmed by 6 bases and the J gene end by 2 bases; junction bases not matched to a gene: 9. The CDR3 is CASSSGQGNAYNEQFF. CDR3 in DNA: TGTGCCAGTAGCAGCGGACAGGGAAACGCCTACAATGAGCAGTTCTTC.

The chain is built from TRBV12-3 or TRBV12-4 and TRBJ1-2; 7 bases line up with TRBD1. Unmatched junction bases numbered 13, after V lost 6 bases and J lost 6 bases. The CDR3 covers 15 residues. CDR3: CASRTPGQRTDGYTF. CDR3 DNA: TGTGCCAGCAGGACCCCGGGACAGCGGACGGATGGCTACACCTTC.

The V and J genes are TRBV12-3 or TRBV12-4 and TRBJ2-7, with D maybe TRBD1 (5 bases). Trimming removed 8 bases at V and 0 bases at J, with 14 bases between. The CDR3 totals 14 residues. DNA for the CDR3: TGTGCCAGCCGCCCCTGGACATCCTCCTACGAGCAGTACTTC. It translates to CASRPWTSSYEQYF.

This chain uses TRBV7-2 with TRBJ2-7; tentatively, D is TRBD1 (5 bases). V was shortened by 5 bases and J by 8 bases, with 16 bases between the two germline ends. Germline V lookup: CDR1 SGHTA, CDR2 FQGNSA. The CDR3 length is 13 residues. The CDR3 DNA reads TGTGCCAGCAGCACAAGGCCCTGGGGCAAGCAGTACGTC. This encodes CASSTRPWGKQYV.